The 15 T cell receptor beta chains below come from one sample, sequenced in a study of regulatory T cells in long-lasting Graves disease. Time point meaning: newly diagnosed GD, antithyroid drugs for less than 3 months. RNA from PBMCs was the source of the TCR library. For TCR beta, libraries came from iRepertoire HTBI primers and Arm-PCR of CDR3 regions. TCRdb recomputed calls from the multiplex PCR reads with MiXCR, one row per CDR3 protein. The table shows approximately 400,000 distinct CDR3 sequences, with roughly a sixth occurring only once. Specimen: peripheral blood mononuclear cells (PBMCs), collected at new diagnosis, from a patient treated with antithyroid drugs. The receptors originated from a female donor with Graves disease.

This clonotype showed up many times. The chain carries TRBV27 and TRBJ2-7, with D hard to call. The CDR3 has 15 residues. V lost 3 bases and J lost 4, with 16 bases in between. The germline CDR1 and CDR2 sequences are MNHEY and SMNVEV (reference sequence). CDR3: CASSFTSHRSYEQYF. The CDR3 region has the DNA TGTGCCAGCAGTTTTACGAGCCATAGGTCATACGAGCAGTACTTC.

This CDR3 is CASSYSATSGANTGELFF. DNA of the CDR3: TGTGCCAGCAGTTACTCGGCGACTAGCGGCGCGAACACCGGGGAGCTGTTTTTT. The J gene is TRBJ2-2, the V gene TRBV6-5; 9 bases map to TRBD2. From germline, CDR1 is MNHEY and CDR2 SVGAGI. This CDR3 spans 18 amino acids. The V gene end was trimmed by 0 bases and the J gene end by 0 bases; junction bases not matched to a gene: 5.

This clonotype was counted at least ten times. The chain employs TRBV12-3 or TRBV12-4 and TRBJ1-1, with a possible D match to TRBD1 (6 bases). This CDR3 is built from 14 residues. The V gene lost 6 bases and the J gene lost 4 bases, with 15 bases spanning the gap. CDR3 sequence reads: CASSQRGGLTEAFF. CDR3 bases: TGTGCCAGCAGCCAAAGAGGGGGGCTCACTGAAGCTTTCTTT.

This clonotype occurred many times. The gene calls are TRBV6-2 or TRBV6-3 and TRBJ2-5; D gene ambiguous. Germline loops: CDR1 MNHEY, CDR2 SVGEGT. The CDR3 consists of 12 residues. V was shortened by 5 bases and J by 8 bases, with 12 bases between the two germline ends. CDR3 bases: TGTGCCAGCAGTGAATACCCGAGAACCCAGTACTTC. This encodes CASSEYPRTQYF.

The chain couples TRBV12-3 or TRBV12-4 to TRBJ1-6; D not resolved. Trimming took off 4 bases at V and 9 bases at J, with 13 bases between the two ends. This CDR3 has 14 amino acids. CDR3 bases: TGTGCCAGCAGTTCGCACAGACAAATTTCACCCCTCCACTTT. It yields the protein CASSSHRQISPLHF.

At least ten counts were recorded for this clonotype. V is TRBV3-1 and J is TRBJ2-5; D unresolved. CDR3 length: 12 amino acids. V was shortened by 1 base and J by 5 bases, with 5 bases between the two germline ends. Germline CDR1 LGHDT, CDR2 YNNKEL (reference sequence). CDR3 DNA: TGTGCCAGCAGCCAAGCGTTTGAGACCCAGTACTTC. It specifies CASSQAFETQYF.

This clonotype was seen a handful of times. The V gene is TRBV7-9, the J gene TRBJ1-2; D is possibly TRBD1 (5 bases). Germline V lookup: CDR1 SEHNR, CDR2 FQNEAQ (reference sequence). The CDR3 runs to 16 residues. Trimming removed 5 bases at V and 3 bases at J, with 19 bases between. CDR3: CASSGADLGIDYGYTF. The CDR3 DNA sequence: TGTGCCAGCAGCGGGGCGGACCTAGGGATCGACTATGGCTACACCTTC. Together with reference TRBV7-9 and TRBJ1-2, the CDR3 gives the full variable domain: DTGVSQNPRHKITKRGQNVTFRCDPISEHNRLYWYRQTLGQGPEFLTYFQNEAQLEKSRLLSDRFSAERPKGSFSTLEIQRTEQGDSAMYLCASSGADLGIDYGYTFGSGTRLTVV.

This clonotype has a count of ten or more. This sequence joins TRBV25-1 and TRBJ2-6, with 10 bases matching TRBD1. This CDR3 has 20 amino acids. The trim removed 1 base at V and 3 bases at J, leaving 12 bases unmatched. Looked up from germline, CDR1 is MGHDK and CDR2 is SYGVNS. DNA of the CDR3: TGTGCCAGCAGTGAATCCCCGGACAGGGGGAATCCGTTTGGGGCCAACGTCCTGACTTTC. This encodes CASSESPDRGNPFGANVLTF.

This clonotype has at least ten counts. The V and J genes are TRBV7-9 and TRBJ1-1; no definite D call. V lost 3 bases to trimming and J lost 7 bases, with 12 bases between them. There are 13 residues in the CDR3. Germline V CDR1 and CDR2: SEHNR, FQNEAQ (reference sequence). CDR3 nucleotides: TGTGCCAGCAGCTTTTATACCGCCATTGAAGCTTTCTTT. Translation: CASSFYTAIEAFF.

This clonotype has ten or more counts. At one end the junction does not follow the germline gene, possibly because of a read error. The J gene is TRBJ2-6, the V gene TRBV7-2, with D perhaps TRBD1 (6 bases). CDR3 size: 21 residues. Germline V gene data show CDR1 as SGHTA and CDR2 as FQGNSA. CDR3 nucleotide sequence: TGTGCCAGCAGCTTAGCTAGTAGAGGGACACCAATCAACTCTGGGACCAACGTCCTGACTTTC. Protein product: CASSLASRGTPINSGTNVLTF.

The chain couples TRBV7-9 to TRBJ2-1; 13 nucleotides line up with TRBD2. CDR1 and CDR2 (germline): SEHNR, FQNEAQ (reference sequence). V trimming: 5 bases; J trimming: 5 bases; junction bases outside the gene matches: 3. CDR3 length equals 15 residues. The chain's CDR3 is CASSGGTSGNNEQFF. Written as DNA, the CDR3 is TGTGCCAGCAGCGGAGGGACTAGCGGGAACAATGAGCAGTTCTTC. The entire variable domain, with the rest obtained from reference TRBV7-9 and TRBJ2-1, is as follows: DTGVSQNPRHKITKRGQNVTFRCDPISEHNRLYWYRQTLGQGPEFLTYFQNEAQLEKSRLLSDRFSAERPKGSFSTLEIQRTEQGDSAMYLCASSGGTSGNNEQFFGPGTRLTVL.

Comment on this clonotype: Being one base from a much bigger clone, this may be a read error. The rearrangement uses TRBV7-3 and TRBJ2-3, with D maybe TRBD1 (6 bases). The length of the CDR3 is 16 residues. Germline loops: CDR1 SGHTA, CDR2 FQGTGA. CDR3 sequence (DNA): TGTGCCAGCAGCCCTGGGACAAATTATTTCACAGATACGCGGTATTTT. It encodes CASSPGTNYFTDTRYF.

This clonotype was observed many times. This chain links TRBV5-5 with TRBJ2-5; D remains ambiguous. Germline V gives CDR1 SGHKS, CDR2 YYEKEE (reference sequence). Trimming pared 0 bases from V and 2 bases from J, leaving 8 bases between. This CDR3 has 14 amino acids. The CDR3 DNA reads TGTGCCAGCAGCTTGGTGTCCCATCAAGAGACCCAGTACTTC. The encoded protein is CASSLVSHQETQYF.

This clonotype was picked up many times. CDR3: CATSKGQGAARPQYF. Written as DNA, the CDR3 is TGTGCCACCAGCAAGGGACAGGGGGCTGCTCGGCCCCAGTACTTC. This chain connects TRBV15 to TRBJ2-5, with TRBD1 identical over 12 bases. The junction had 9 bases not matched to a gene; V was cut back by 4 bases and J by 9 bases. From germline, CDR1 is LNHNV and CDR2 YYDKDF (reference sequence). The CDR3 totals 15 residues.

This clonotype was seen repeatedly, ten times or more. The rearrangement joins TRBV28 to TRBJ2-7; the D is unclear. Deletions cut 2 bases from V and 6 bases from J, with 2 bases between. The CDR3 runs to 10 residues. Germline CDR1 is MDHEN and CDR2 is SYDVKM. CDR3 nucleotides: TGTGCCAGCAGTTTAAGCGAGCAGTACTTC. This sequence encodes CASSLSEQYF.